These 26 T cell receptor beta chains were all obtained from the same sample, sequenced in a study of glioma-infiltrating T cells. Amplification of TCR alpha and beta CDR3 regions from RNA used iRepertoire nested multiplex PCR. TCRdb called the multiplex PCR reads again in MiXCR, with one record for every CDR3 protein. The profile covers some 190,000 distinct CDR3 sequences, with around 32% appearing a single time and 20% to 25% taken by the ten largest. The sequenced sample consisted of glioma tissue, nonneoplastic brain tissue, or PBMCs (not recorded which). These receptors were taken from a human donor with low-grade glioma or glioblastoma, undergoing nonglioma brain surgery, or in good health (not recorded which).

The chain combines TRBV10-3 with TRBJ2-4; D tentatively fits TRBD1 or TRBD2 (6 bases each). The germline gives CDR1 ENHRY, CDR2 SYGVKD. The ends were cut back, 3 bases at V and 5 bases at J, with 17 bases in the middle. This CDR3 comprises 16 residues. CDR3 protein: CAISDKGGKQENIQYF. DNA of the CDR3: TGTGCCATCAGTGACAAGGGGGGCAAGCAGGAAAACATTCAGTACTTC.

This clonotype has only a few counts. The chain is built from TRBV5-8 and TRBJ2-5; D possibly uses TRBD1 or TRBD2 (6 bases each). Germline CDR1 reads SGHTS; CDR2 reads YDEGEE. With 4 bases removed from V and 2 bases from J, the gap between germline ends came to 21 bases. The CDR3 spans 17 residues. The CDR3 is CASSGGLRLAAQETQYF. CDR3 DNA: TGTGCCAGCAGCGGGGGGCTCCGTTTGGCAGCGCAAGAGACCCAGTACTTC.

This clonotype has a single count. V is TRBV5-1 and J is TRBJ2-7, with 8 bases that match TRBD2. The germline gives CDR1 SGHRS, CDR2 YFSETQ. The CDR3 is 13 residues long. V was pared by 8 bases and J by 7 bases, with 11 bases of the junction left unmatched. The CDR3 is CASSGTTYNEQYF. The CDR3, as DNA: TGCGCCAGTAGCGGGACTACCTACAATGAGCAGTACTTC.

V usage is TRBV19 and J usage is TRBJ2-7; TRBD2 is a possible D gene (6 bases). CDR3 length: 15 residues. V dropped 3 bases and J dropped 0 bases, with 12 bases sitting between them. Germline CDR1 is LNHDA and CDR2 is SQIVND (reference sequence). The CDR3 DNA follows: TGTGCCAGTAGTATGAGCGGGCGCAGCTCCTACGAGCAGTACTTC. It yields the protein CASSMSGRSSYEQYF.

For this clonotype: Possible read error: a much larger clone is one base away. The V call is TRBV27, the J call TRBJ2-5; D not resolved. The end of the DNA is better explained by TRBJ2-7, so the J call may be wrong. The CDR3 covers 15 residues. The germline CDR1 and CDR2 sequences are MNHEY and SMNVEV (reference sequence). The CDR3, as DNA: TGTGCCGGCAGTTTACAGTCGCAAGGCCCCTACGAGCAGTACTTC. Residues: CAGSLQSQGPYEQYF.

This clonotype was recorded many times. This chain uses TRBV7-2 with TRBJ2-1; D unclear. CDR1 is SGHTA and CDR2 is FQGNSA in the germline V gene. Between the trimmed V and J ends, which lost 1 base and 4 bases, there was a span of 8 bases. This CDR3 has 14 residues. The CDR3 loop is CASSLGWSYNEQFF. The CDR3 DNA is TGTGCCAGCAGCTTAGGGTGGTCGTACAATGAGCAGTTCTTC.

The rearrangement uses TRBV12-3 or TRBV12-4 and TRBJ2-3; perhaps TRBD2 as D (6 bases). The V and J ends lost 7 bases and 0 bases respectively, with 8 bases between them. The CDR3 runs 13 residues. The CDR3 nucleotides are TGTGCCAGCAAGAGCGGGAGCACAGATACGCAGTATTTT. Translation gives CASKSGSTDTQYF.

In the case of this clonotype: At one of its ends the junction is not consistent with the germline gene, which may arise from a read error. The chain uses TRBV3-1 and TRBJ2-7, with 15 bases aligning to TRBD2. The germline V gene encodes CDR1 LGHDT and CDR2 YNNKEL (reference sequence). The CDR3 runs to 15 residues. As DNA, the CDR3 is TGTGCCAGCAGCCCGGGACTAGCGGGAGGCAACGAGGAGTACTTC. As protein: CASSPGLAGGNEEYF.

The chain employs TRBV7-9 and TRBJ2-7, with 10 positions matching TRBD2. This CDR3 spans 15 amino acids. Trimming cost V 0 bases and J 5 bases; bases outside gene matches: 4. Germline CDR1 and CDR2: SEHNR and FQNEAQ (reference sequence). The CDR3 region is CASSLAASGRNEQYF. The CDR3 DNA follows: TGTGCCAGCAGCTTAGCGGCTAGCGGGAGAAACGAGCAGTACTTC.

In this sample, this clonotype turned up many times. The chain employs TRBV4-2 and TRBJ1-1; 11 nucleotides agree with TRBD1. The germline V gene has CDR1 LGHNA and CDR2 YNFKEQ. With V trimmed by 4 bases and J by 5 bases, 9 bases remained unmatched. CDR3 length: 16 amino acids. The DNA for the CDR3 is TGTGCCAGCAGCCCCCCCATTCGGGACAGGGGGACTGAAGCTTTCTTT. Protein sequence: CASSPPIRDRGTEAFF.

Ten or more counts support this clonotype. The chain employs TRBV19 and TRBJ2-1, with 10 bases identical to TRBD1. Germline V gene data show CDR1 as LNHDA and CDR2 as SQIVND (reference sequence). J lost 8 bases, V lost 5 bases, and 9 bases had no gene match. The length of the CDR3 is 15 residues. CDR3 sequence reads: CASSSQTGGWDEQFF. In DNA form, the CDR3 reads TGTGCCAGTAGTTCTCAGACAGGGGGCTGGGATGAGCAGTTCTTC.

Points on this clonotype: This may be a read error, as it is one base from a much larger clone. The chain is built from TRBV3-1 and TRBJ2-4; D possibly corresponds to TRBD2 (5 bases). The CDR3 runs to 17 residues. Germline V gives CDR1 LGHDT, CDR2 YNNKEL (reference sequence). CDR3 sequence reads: CASSQGNSFLAKNIQCF. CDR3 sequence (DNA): TGTGCCAGCAGCCAAGGGAACAGTTTCCTAGCCAAAAACATTCAGTGCTTC.

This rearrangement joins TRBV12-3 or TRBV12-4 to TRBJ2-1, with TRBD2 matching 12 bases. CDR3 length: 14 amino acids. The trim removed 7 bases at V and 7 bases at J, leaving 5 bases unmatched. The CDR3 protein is CASTQGTSGNEQFF. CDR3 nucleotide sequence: TGTGCCAGCACCCAGGGGACTAGCGGGAATGAGCAGTTCTTC.

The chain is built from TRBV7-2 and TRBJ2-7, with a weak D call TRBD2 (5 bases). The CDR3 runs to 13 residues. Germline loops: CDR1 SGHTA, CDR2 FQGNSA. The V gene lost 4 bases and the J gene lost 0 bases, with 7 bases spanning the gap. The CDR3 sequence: CASSSEGSYEQYF. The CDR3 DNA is TGTGCCAGCAGCTCCGAGGGCTCCTACGAGCAGTACTTC.

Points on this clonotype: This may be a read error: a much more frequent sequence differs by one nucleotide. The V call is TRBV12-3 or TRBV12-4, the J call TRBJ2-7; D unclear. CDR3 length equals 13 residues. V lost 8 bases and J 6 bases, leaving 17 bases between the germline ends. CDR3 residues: CASHLGWKGEQYF. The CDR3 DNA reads TGTGCCAGCCACCTCGGCTGGAAGGGCGAGCAGTACTTC.

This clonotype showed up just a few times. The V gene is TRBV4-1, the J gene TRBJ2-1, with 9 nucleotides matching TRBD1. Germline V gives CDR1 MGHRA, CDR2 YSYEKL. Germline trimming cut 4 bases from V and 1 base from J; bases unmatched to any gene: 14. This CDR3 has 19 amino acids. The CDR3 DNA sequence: TGCGCCAGCAGCCCAGCCGGGACAGGGATCGACATTTCCTACAATGAGCAGTTCTTC. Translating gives CASSPAGTGIDISYNEQFF.

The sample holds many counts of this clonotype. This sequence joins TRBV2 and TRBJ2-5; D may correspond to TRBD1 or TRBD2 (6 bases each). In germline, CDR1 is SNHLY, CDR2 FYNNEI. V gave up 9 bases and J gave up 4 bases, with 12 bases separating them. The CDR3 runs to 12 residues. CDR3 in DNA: TGTGCCAGGAGAAAGGGGGGAGAGACCCAGTACTTC. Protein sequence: CARRKGGETQYF.

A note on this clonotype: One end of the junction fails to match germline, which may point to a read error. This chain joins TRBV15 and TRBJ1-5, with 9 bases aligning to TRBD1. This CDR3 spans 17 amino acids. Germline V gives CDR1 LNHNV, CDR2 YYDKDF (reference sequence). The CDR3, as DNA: TGTGACACCAGCAGAGAGTGGGGACAGGGTAGCAATCAGTCCCAGCATTTT. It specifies CDTSREWGQGSNQSQHF.

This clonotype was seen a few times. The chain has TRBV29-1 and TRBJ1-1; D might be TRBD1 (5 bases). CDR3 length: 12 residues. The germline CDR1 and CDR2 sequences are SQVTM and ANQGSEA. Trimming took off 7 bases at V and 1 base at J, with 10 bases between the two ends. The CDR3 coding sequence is TGCAGCGCACGAGGACAGAACACTGAAGCTTTCTTT. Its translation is CSARGQNTEAFF.

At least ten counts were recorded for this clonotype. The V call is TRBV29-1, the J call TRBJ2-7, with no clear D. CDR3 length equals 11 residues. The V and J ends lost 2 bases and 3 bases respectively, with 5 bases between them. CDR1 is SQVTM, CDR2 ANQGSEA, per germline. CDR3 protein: CSVESDYEQYF. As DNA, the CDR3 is TGCAGCGTTGAATCGGACTACGAGCAGTACTTC.

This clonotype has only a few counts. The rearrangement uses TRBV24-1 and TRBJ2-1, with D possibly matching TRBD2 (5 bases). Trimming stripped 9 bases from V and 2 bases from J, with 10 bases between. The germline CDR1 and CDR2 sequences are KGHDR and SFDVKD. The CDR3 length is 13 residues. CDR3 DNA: TGTGCCACCGGGGTCGGGGCCTACAATGAGCAGTTCTTC. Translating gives CATGVGAYNEQFF.

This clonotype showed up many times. This CDR3 reads CASSSTRLASYEQYF. The CDR3, as DNA: TGTGCCAGCAGTTCGACGAGACTAGCGTCCTACGAGCAGTACTTC. The chain is built from TRBV6-2 or TRBV6-3 and TRBJ2-7, with 8 bases fitting TRBD2. CDR1 and CDR2 from the germline V gene are MNHEY and SVGEGT. This CDR3 has 15 residues. Trimming cost V 4 bases and J 1 base; bases outside gene matches: 6.

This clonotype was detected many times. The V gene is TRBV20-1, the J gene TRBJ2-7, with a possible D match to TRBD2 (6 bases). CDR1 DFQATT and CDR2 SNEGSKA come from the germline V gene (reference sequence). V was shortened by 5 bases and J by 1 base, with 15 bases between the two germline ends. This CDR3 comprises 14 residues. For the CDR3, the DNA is TGCAGTGCTTACCGGGACTCCCATTCCTACGAGCAGTACTTC. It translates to CSAYRDSHSYEQYF.

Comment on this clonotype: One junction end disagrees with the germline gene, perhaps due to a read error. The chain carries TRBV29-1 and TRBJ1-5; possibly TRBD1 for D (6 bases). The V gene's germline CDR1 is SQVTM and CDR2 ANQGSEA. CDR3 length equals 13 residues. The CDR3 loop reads CSVEERGGQPQRF. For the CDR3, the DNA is TGCAGCGTTGAGGAGAGGGGGGGTCAGCCCCAGCGTTTT.

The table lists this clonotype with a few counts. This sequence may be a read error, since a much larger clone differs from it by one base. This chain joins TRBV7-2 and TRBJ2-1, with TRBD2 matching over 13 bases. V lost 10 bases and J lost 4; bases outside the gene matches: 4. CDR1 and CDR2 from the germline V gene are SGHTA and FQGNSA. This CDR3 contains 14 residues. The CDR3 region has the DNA TGTGCCACCCAACTAGCGGGAGGGTACAATGAGCAGTTCTTC. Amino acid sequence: CATQLAGGYNEQFF.

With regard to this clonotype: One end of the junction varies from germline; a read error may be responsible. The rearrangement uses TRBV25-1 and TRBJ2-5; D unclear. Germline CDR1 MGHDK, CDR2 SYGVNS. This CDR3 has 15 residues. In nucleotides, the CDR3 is TGCGCCAGCAGTGATGCCAACTTACCATACAATGAGCAGTACTTC. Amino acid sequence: CASSDANLPYNEQYF.